A selection of T cell receptor beta chains follows, all from one sample in a study of post-analysis software for immune sequencing data. TCRdb re-called the PCR reads with MiXCR, one entry per CDR3 protein. The sample lists around 770,000 distinct CDR3 sequences, 40% to 55% occurring once. The sequenced sample consisted of blood. The origin of the receptors is a girl aged 10 to 17 with multiple sclerosis. CDR3s include the opening cysteine and the closing phenylalanine or tryptophan. The D gene is left open where the match is weak. Rows give clone size only sometimes, using once, few, many, or a class for an expanded clone.

TRBD2,-,TRBJ2-1,TRBV20-1,TGCAGTGCTACCTCCACTAGCGGCTCCTACAATGAGCAGTTCTTC,CSATSTSGSYNEQFF
-,-,TRBJ1-3,TRBV29-1,TGCAGCACGAACTCTGGAAACACCATATATTTT,CSTNSGNTIYF
-,-,TRBJ2-6,TRBV4-3,TGCGCCAGCAGCCAAGATTGGGGGGGCGGAAGCTCTGGGGCCAACGTCCTGACTTTC,CASSQDWGGGSSGANVLTF
TRBD1,-,TRBJ1-4,TRBV12-3/TRBV12-4,TGTGCCAGCAGTTTCAAATCCGGGACAGGGGATGAAAAACGGTTTTTT,CASSFKSGTGDEKRFF
TRBD2,few,TRBJ2-5,TRBV29-1,TGCAGCGTTAACGGGGGTCTAGCGGGAGAAGAGACCCAGTACTTC,CSVNGGLAGEETQYF
TRBD2,-,TRBJ2-3,TRBV5-1,TGCGCCAGCAGCTTAGGCGGGAGTTTCGCAGATACGCAGTATTTT,CASSLGGSFADTQYF
TRBD1,few,TRBJ1-2,TRBV4-1,TGCGCCAGCAGCTCAAGCGGGACAGGGGGCTCTGTAGATGGCTACACCTTC,CASSSSGTGGSVDGYTF
TRBD2,-,TRBJ2-1,TRBV15,TGTGCCACCAGCAGGGGGAGGGAAGGACGCTACAATGAGCAGTTCTTC,CATSRGREGRYNEQFF
-,many,TRBJ1-2,TRBV12-3/TRBV12-4,TGTGCCAGCAGTTTAGCCGGTGGCGGCTACACCTTC,CASSLAGGGYTF
TRBD2,-,TRBJ2-1,TRBV3-1,TGTGCCAGCAGCCAAGATCGGAGACTAGCGGGAGGGCCCGTTCTCTCGCAGTTCTTC,CASSQDRRLAGGPVLSQFF
-,-,TRBJ2-7,TRBV27,TGTGCCAGCAGCCCACTAGTGTCCTACGAGCAGTACTTC,CASSPLVSYEQYF
-,few,TRBJ2-7,TRBV27,TGTGCCAGCAGCCCGACGACGGGATTGAGCTCCTACGAGCAGTACTTC,CASSPTTGLSSYEQYF
TRBD2,-,TRBJ2-3,TRBV7-3,TGTGCCAGCAGCTTAAGGGCGGCTAGCGGGAGGACAGATACGCAGTATTTT,CASSLRAASGRTDTQYF
-,-,TRBJ2-7,TRBV18,TGTGCCAGCTCACCAAGCGGAACGGTAAATAGTGTCGACGAGCAGTACTTC,CASSPSGTVNSVDEQYF
-,-,TRBJ2-5,TRBV10-3,TGTGCCATCAGTGAGCAGGGGGTCGGGGGAAGAGGATGGACCCAGTACTTC,CAISEQGVGGRGWTQYF
-,-,TRBJ2-1,TRBV7-6,TGTGCCAGCAGCAAGACGAGGAGCGGTCTGGATGAGCAGTTCTTC,CASSKTRSGLDEQFF
-,few,TRBJ2-7,TRBV12-3/TRBV12-4,TGTGCCAGCAGTTTAACGTCGGACGAGCAGTACTTC,CASSLTSDEQYF
-,-,TRBJ2-2,TRBV20-1,TGCAGTGCTAGGACAAGCTCGAACACCGGGGAGCTGTTTTTT,CSARTSSNTGELFF